This T cell receptor (beta chain) was documented in a study of shared clonotypes between healthy human individuals (dated by TCRdb to the early 2020s). About the investigation overall: The cohort comprised a couple of women and a few men aged 18 to 49 years. Per donor, three plates each were used for CD4 naive and CD4 memory, two for CD8 naive, and one for CD8 memory. Libraries were prepared and TCR repertoires were sequenced by different laboratories using diverse techniques, in order to increase sequencing depth and limit assay-specific biases. Between about 0.9 and 10 billion PBMCs per donor were obtained by leukapheresis. Blood TCR repertoires of five healthy adults were deeply sequenced to estimate repertoire size and the extent of clonotype sharing between individuals.

The paper's findings and limits, for the study overall: Rarefaction of sorted-subset datasets indicated incomplete sequencing despite the large sequencing depth. Across four donors, approximately 5% of naive CD4, around 3.5% of naive CD8, approximately 2.5% of memory CD4, and approximately 0.4% of memory CD8 clonotypes were shared. Pairwise subsampling indicated that sequencing depth was expected to affect the degree of clonotype sharing among donors. The genetic and exposure-history diversity represented was limited by the small number of donors. Higher generation probabilities were observed for clonotypes shared by all four sorted-subset donors than for non-shared clonotypes. Naive subsets generally had larger estimated clonotype richness than memory subsets. Sampling was restricted to blood, and TCR repertoires in tissue are likely to differ from TCR repertoires in blood.

CD8 naive samples consisted of CD45RO-negative cells that were positively selected for CCR7, yielding a CD45RA+CCR7+ population without TemRA cells. Healthy HIV-negative adults with no recently reported acute infections or vaccinations were included as donors. Every donor was a Caucasian adult residing in Nashville, Tennessee, USA. Blood was collected by leukapheresis, and PBMCs were isolated by Ficoll-Histopaque density gradient centrifugation and then cryopreserved in liquid nitrogen vapor phase. Analytical flow cytometry was used to check the purity and quantity of each magnetically sorted T cell population. Genomic DNA was isolated from each sorted fraction and quantified by UV absorbance on a Nanodrop 2000c. TCR CDR3 regions were amplified from genomic DNA by multiplex PCR using the deep immunoSEQ assay. Extracted genomic DNA from each cell subset was distributed evenly across all wells of several immunoSEQ 96-well plates, and each plate was treated as a replicate. Each replicate PCR for sorted subsets received approximately 200 ng genomic DNA, equal to about 30,000 T cell genomes. Purified libraries were quantified with a Qubit 3.0 fluorometer, sized on a Bioanalyzer 2100, and re-quantified with the KAPA Library Quantification kit. A separate single-read 150-cycle Illumina NextSeq 550 flow cell was used to sequence each immunoSEQ 96-well plate. Per the source publication's procedure: Because only junctional sequences without quality scores were contained in the immunoSEQ output, filtering matching that applied to full-length reads could not be performed. Sequences were annotated with PyIR, a Python wrapper for IgBLAST v1.9, using IMGT germline references to assign V/J genes and CDR3. Reads were removed for weak V/J assignments (E-value above 1e-6), missing CDR3, stop codons, out-of-frame junctions, or ambiguous translated residues. V3J clonotypes were defined by identical inferred V gene, J gene, and CDR3 amino acid sequence. Percentage overlap between repertoires was calculated by dividing the number of shared unique clonotypes by the size of the smaller repertoire. Repertoire richness was assessed with RTK rarefaction, the Chao1 estimator, and Recon v2.1 estimates of unobserved clonotypes. Generation probabilities were computed with OLGA for all TCRbeta clonotypes obtained by the gDNA method from several donors. TCRdb's version of the immuneACCESS table is confined to in-frame rearrangements and falls short of the full clone set. An unresolved V gene accounts for under half of the shortfall where checked; the remainder is of unknown origin. V and J calls and clone size are those listed in that table; D and trimming were worked out from the DNA. Recorded for this sample are about 680,000 clones; about 90% of them occurred a single time. 24% of the sample is in the top ten clones.

Comment on this clone: The specificity of this receptor is unknown. Per-nucleotide qualities are absent, and no much larger clonotype sits a single base away.

V is shortened by 2 bases, J by 5 bases, and the region joining them spans 13 bases. CDR1 MRHNA and CDR2 SNTAGT are derived from the germline V gene. There are 15 amino acids in the CDR3, from cysteine to phenylalanine inclusive. The kept DNA is CDR3 alone, 45 bases in frame from the first base. The sequence was collected from a man aged 25 to 40 in good health. What was sequenced was naive CD8+ T cells sorted from blood. The sample's cell subset or site, from its label and the paper: CD45RA+CCR7+. The chain is made from TRBV6-4 and TRBJ1-5, with an unclear D gene assignment. At the DNA level, the sequence is TGTGCCAGCAGTGACCCCCGAGGGAGGGATCAGCCCCAGCATTTT. The resulting protein is CASSDPRGRDQPQHF.